One and the same sample provided the 20 T cell receptor beta chains below, sequenced in a study of siplizumab effects on memory and regulatory T cells (dated by TCRdb to the late 2010s). Library creation used the immunoSEQ multiplex PCR assay. Entries here come from immuneACCESS through TCRdb and include only in-frame sequences with V and J called. Some clones fail to appear in such tables; in the studies checked, an unresolved V gene covers under half of the shortfall, and the cause of the remainder is unknown. Across this sample there are tens of thousands of clones, with around 97% seen only once. Roughly 1.1% of the sample belongs to the ten largest clones. The sample taken for sequencing was naive CD8+ T cells sorted from blood. Interpreted using the paper, the cell subset or site label stands for: unstimulated naive T cells. All receptors derive from a human donor in good health.

Concerning this clone itself: Compared with germline, one end of the junction differs, possibly owing to a read error. CDR3: CSARSVSF. CDR3 DNA: TGCAGTGCTAGAAGTGTGTCCTTC. The chain recombines TRBV20-1 with TRBJ2-4; D gene ambiguous. Germline CDR1 DFQATT, CDR2 SNEGSKA (reference sequence). This CDR3 is 8 amino acids long.

This chain uses TRBV7-3 with TRBJ2-7, with a weak D call TRBD2 (6 bases). CDR1 is SGHTA and CDR2 is FQGTGA in the germline V gene. This CDR3 contains 15 residues. Trimming took 3 bases from V and 5 from J, leaving 17 bases between them. CDR3 amino acids: CASSFSSVGRHEQYF. The CDR3 coding sequence is TGTGCCAGCAGCTTCAGTTCGGTCGGGAGACACGAGCAGTACTTC.

The rearrangement uses TRBV7-8 and TRBJ2-7, with TRBD1 matching over 7 bases. The length of the CDR3 is 13 residues. The V segment lost 1 base and the J segment 6 bases; nucleotides outside the gene matches: 3. Germline V lookup: CDR1 SGHVS, CDR2 FQNEAQ. The CDR3 DNA sequence: TGTGCCAGCAGCTTAGAACAGGGGCGCGAGCAGTACTTC. Translating it yields CASSLEQGREQYF.

This clone was seen only once. V usage is TRBV30 and J usage is TRBJ1-6, with D maybe TRBD1 (6 bases). CDR3 length: 17 amino acids. Germline loops: CDR1 GTSNPN, CDR2 SVGIG (reference sequence). The V end lost 0 bases, the J end lost 6 bases, and 18 bases lay between the germline ends. Here the CDR3 reads CAWSVPLQGYPNSPLHF. CDR3 bases: TGTGCCTGGAGTGTACCTCTACAGGGTTATCCTAATTCACCCCTCCACTTT.

The chain is built from TRBV7-8 and TRBJ1-1; D not certain. V was trimmed by 5 bases and J by 1 base, leaving 11 bases between them. The CDR3 sequence is 14 residues long. Germline V gene sequence: CDR1 SGHVS, CDR2 FQNEAQ. DNA of the CDR3: TGTGCCAGCAGCCAAGTGCTGGGGAACACTGAAGCTTTCTTT. Encoded protein: CASSQVLGNTEAFF.

V and J are TRBV29-1 and TRBJ1-1, with TRBD1 matching 10 bases. From germline, CDR1 is SQVTM and CDR2 ANQGSEA. The CDR3 spans 12 residues. Trimming cost V 7 bases and J 4 bases; bases outside gene matches: 3. This CDR3 is CSAWTGGTEAFF. CDR3 bases: TGCAGCGCCTGGACAGGGGGCACTGAAGCTTTCTTT.

The table lists this clone with a count of one. The V gene is TRBV11-3, the J gene TRBJ2-3; D gene uncertain. V was cut by 4 bases and J by 0 bases, with 8 bases left in between. Germline CDR1 is SGHNT and CDR2 is YENEEA. The CDR3 is 14 amino acids. CDR3: CASSSEHSTDTQYF. CDR3 coding DNA: TGTGCCAGCAGCTCCGAACATAGCACAGATACGCAGTATTTT.

The count of this clone is one. This rearrangement joins TRBV2 to TRBJ1-2, with 7 bases aligning to TRBD1. This CDR3 has 13 amino acids. The V gene end was trimmed by 7 bases and the J gene end by 3 bases; junction bases not matched to a gene: 5. Germline V gene sequence: CDR1 SNHLY, CDR2 FYNNEI. The CDR3 DNA reads as TGTGCCAGCACCGACAGGGAGGACTATGGCTACACCTTC. It translates to CASTDREDYGYTF.

With regard to this clone: This CDR3 is also generated by other DNA sequences in the sample. The V call is TRBV19, the J call TRBJ1-1; no definite D call. Germline V lookup: CDR1 LNHDA, CDR2 SQIVND (reference sequence). The CDR3 consists of 13 residues. Trimming shortened V by 0 bases and J by 4 bases, and 6 bases separated the two germline ends. The CDR3 reads CASSIDPGTEAFF. CDR3 in DNA: TGTGCCAGTAGTATAGATCCGGGCACTGAAGCTTTCTTT.

The rearrangement links TRBV5-6 to TRBJ2-7, with 7 bases fitting TRBD1. The CDR3 is 12 residues long. In germline, CDR1 is SGHDT, CDR2 YYEEEE. The ends lost 4 bases at V and 9 bases at J; junction bases unmatched: 7. The CDR3 spells CASSLGTVGQYF. The CDR3, as DNA: TGTGCCAGCAGCCTCGGGACAGTAGGGCAGTACTTC. The full variable domain, its missing parts supplied by reference TRBV5-6 and TRBJ2-7, is DAGVTQSPTHLIKTRGQQVTLRCSPKSGHDTVSWYQQALGQGPQFIFQYYEEEERQRGNFPDRFSGHQFPNYSSELNVNALLLGDSALYLCASSLGTVGQYFGPGTRLTVT.

The CDR3 DNA follows: TGTGCCACCAGCAGTCGACTAGCGGGAGTCGATGAGCAGTTCTTC. Translated, it gives CATSSRLAGVDEQFF. This sequence joins TRBV15 and TRBJ2-1; 12 bases are shared with TRBD2. This CDR3 has 15 amino acids. V gave up 3 bases and J gave up 8 bases; unmatched junction bases: 5. In germline, CDR1 is LNHNV, CDR2 YYDKDF (reference sequence).

CDR3 DNA sequence: TGTGCCAGCTCGGACAGGGTGGGCACTGAAGCTTTCTTT. As protein: CASSDRVGTEAFF. The J gene is TRBJ1-1, the V gene TRBV6-4, with 8 nucleotides matching TRBD1. With 8 bases clipped from V and 4 bases from J, the junction kept 6 bases outside the gene matches. Germline V gives CDR1 MRHNA, CDR2 SNTAGT. The CDR3 loop spans 13 amino acids.

The chain has TRBV29-1 and TRBJ2-5; D is undetermined. The CDR3 sequence is 10 residues long. Germline V gives CDR1 SQVTM, CDR2 ANQGSEA. Trimming removed 4 bases from V and 4 bases from J, with 4 bases in between. This CDR3 reads CSVVGETQYF. The CDR3 bases are TGCAGCGTTGTGGGAGAGACCCAGTACTTC.

This rearrangement joins TRBV9 to TRBJ2-1, with 8 nucleotides matching TRBD2. The germline V gene has CDR1 SGDLS and CDR2 YYNGEE. J lost 2 bases, V lost 4 bases, and 5 bases had no gene match. This CDR3 has 15 residues. The CDR3 DNA is TGTGCCAGCAGCCAAAGCGGGAGTGCCTACAATGAGCAGTTCTTC. Translation gives CASSQSGSAYNEQFF.

V is TRBV6-1 and J is TRBJ2-2; weak D call: TRBD1 (5 bases). Germline CDR1 reads MNHNS; CDR2 reads SASEGT. CDR3 length: 14 residues. The ends were cut back, 7 bases at V and 5 bases at J, with 14 bases in the middle. The CDR3 DNA reads TGTGCCAGCATTGACAGAACTCTAACCGGGGAGCTGTTTTTT. Its translation is CASIDRTLTGELFF.

The chain combines TRBV5-1 with TRBJ2-7, with D maybe TRBD1 (5 bases). Trimming took off 0 bases at V and 1 base at J, with 8 bases between the two ends. CDR1 SGHRS and CDR2 YFSETQ come from the germline V gene. The CDR3 spans 14 residues. The CDR3, as DNA: TGCGCCAGCAGCTTGGTCGCAGGGTCCTACGAGCAGTACTTC. It encodes CASSLVAGSYEQYF.

The chain recombines TRBV2 with TRBJ2-7, with 8 bases fitting TRBD2. The CDR3 has 17 amino acids. The ends lost 5 bases at V and 4 bases at J; junction bases unmatched: 16. Germline-derived CDR1 and CDR2 are SNHLY and FYNNEI. The CDR3, as DNA: TGTGCCAGCAGTAGAAACCCCTTGCGGGGGGACCTATACGAGCAGTACTTC. Encoded protein: CASSRNPLRGDLYEQYF.

The chain carries TRBV29-1 and TRBJ2-1, with D perhaps matching TRBD2 (5 bases). Germline CDR1 reads SQVTM; CDR2 reads ANQGSEA. The length of the CDR3 is 18 residues. Deletions cut 3 bases from V and 3 bases from J, with 24 bases between. The chain's CDR3 is CSVDGRSSRAGDYNEQFF. DNA for the CDR3: TGCAGCGTTGATGGTCGTTCGTCCCGGGCGGGTGACTACAATGAGCAGTTCTTC.

The V and J genes are TRBV5-6 and TRBJ2-5; no clear D gene. CDR1 is SGHDT and CDR2 is YYEEEE in the germline V gene. V was pared by 0 bases and J by 0 bases, with 6 bases between. The CDR3 loop spans 14 amino acids. This CDR3 reads CASSLEQYQETQYF. The DNA for the CDR3 is TGTGCCAGCAGCTTGGAACAGTACCAAGAGACCCAGTACTTC.

The V and J genes are TRBV28 and TRBJ1-5; D perhaps matches TRBD1 (5 bases). V gave up 1 base and J gave up 2 bases, with 6 bases separating them. Germline V CDR1 and CDR2: MDHEN, SYDVKM. The CDR3 is made up of 14 amino acids. The CDR3, as DNA: TGTGCCAGCAGTTTATTGGGGGGCAATCAGCCCCAGCATTTT. Protein sequence: CASSLLGGNQPQHF.